The sequence of this T cell receptor beta chain was determined in a study of T cells in Graves' hyperthyroidism and ophthalmopathy. It was RNA transcripts that yielded the amplified TCR beta CDR3 regions. HTBI primers were employed in a first-round RT-PCR of the TCR CDR3. MiXCR, run by TCRdb on the multiplex PCR reads, gives a single entry per CDR3 protein. Here the sample spans roughly 57,000 distinct CDR3 sequences, 53% being singletons. This clonotype originated in a woman aged 55 to 70 with Graves' ophthalmopathy. Input material: blood.

This CDR3 reads CSATLVPSGSGGGDYEQYF. DNA of the CDR3: TGCAGTGCTACCCTTGTTCCTAGCGGGAGTGGGGGGGGCGACTACGAGCAGTACTTC. V is TRBV20-1 and J is TRBJ2-7; 10 bases are shared with TRBD2. V gave up 4 bases and J gave up 3 bases; unmatched junction bases: 21. The CDR3 is 19 residues long. CDR1 is DFQATT and CDR2 is SNEGSKA in the germline V gene (reference sequence).